The TCR beta chain described here comes from a study of CD8 T cells in Susac syndrome. The CDR3 covers 13 residues. The germline V gene has CDR1 MDHEN and CDR2 SYDVKM. The ends were cut back, 8 bases at V and 1 base at J, with 11 bases in the middle. Random hexamers were used to reverse transcribe about 0.5 to 1 ug of RNA. TCRdb reanalysed the immunoSEQ multiplex PCR reads using MiXCR and keeps one entry per CDR3 protein. The data hold some 180,000 distinct CDR3 sequences, with approximately 93% observed a single time. The source is a human donor in good health. Sequencing used CD4+ T cells from PBMCs. The rearrangement links TRBV28 to TRBJ1-1; D possibly corresponds to TRBD1 (5 bases). Here the CDR3 reads CASHGGWNTEAFF. The CDR3 DNA follows: TGTGCCAGCCATGGGGGGTGGAACACTGAAGCTTTCTTT.